This record covers a single T cell receptor (beta chain). Antigen unknown. Trimming removed 7 bases at V and 7 bases at J, with 13 bases between. CDR1 is ENHRY, CDR2 SYGVKD, per germline. CDR3 length: 13 residues. The method was immunoSEQ multiplex PCR; TCRdb's version includes in-frame clones alone and lacks a portion of them. Altogether about 45,000 clones are present, 76% being singletons, with the ten largest covering about 9%. These data originate in a study of radiotherapy plus CTLA-4 blockade in lung cancer. Study-level results: There was expansion of tumor-derived TCR clones in blood after radiotherapy plus ipilimumab.

This sequence joins TRBV10-3 and TRBJ1-4; D is possibly TRBD1 (5 bases). This specimen consisted of peripheral blood, obtained from a patient treated with radiotherapy plus ipilimumab. The sequence derives from a human donor with non-small cell lung cancer who had stable disease on radiotherapy plus ipilimumab. The CDR3 sequence: CAINSGVGEKLFF. Written as DNA, the CDR3 is TGTGCCATCAACTCGGGGGTAGGTGAAAAACTGTTTTTT.